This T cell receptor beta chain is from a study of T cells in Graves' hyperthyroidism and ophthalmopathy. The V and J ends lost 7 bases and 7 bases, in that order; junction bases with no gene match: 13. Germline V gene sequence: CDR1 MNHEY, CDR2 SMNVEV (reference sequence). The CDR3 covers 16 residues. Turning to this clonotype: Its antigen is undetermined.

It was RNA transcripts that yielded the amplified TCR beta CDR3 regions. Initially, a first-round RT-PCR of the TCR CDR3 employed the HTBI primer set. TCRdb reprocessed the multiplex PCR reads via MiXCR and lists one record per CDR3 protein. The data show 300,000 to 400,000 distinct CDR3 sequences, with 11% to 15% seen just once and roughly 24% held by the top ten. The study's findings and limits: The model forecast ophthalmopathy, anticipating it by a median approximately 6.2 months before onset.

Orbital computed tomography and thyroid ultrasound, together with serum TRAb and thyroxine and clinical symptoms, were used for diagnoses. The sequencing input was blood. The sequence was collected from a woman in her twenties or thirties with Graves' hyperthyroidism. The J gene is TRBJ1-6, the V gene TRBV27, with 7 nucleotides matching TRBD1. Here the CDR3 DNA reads TGTGCCAGCACCCGACGGGGGGGGACAGCCAATTCACCCCTCCACTTT. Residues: CASTRRGGTANSPLHF.